This T cell receptor beta chain is from a study of neoadjuvant nivolumab and ipilimumab in lung cancer. Study summary: The combination arm added day-1 ipilimumab 1 mg/kg to nivolumab 3 mg/kg on days 1, 15, 29. Study-level results: A small number of samples were TCR sequenced. Pretherapy blood TCR richness correlated positively with resected tumor richness.

Data came from immunoSEQ multiplex PCR; TCRdb stores just in-frame clones and leaves some out. The repertoire holds 39,000 or so clones, with about 91% as singletons. The germline V gene has CDR1 MNHEY and CDR2 SVGAGI. V dropped 4 bases and J dropped 1; count of bases not matched to a gene: 1. There are 14 residues in the CDR3. As regards this clone: Its antigen is still unknown.

The receptor's source is an adult with non-small cell lung cancer. The specimen comprised peripheral blood, sampled before neoadjuvant nivolumab, alone or with ipilimumab. This chain joins TRBV6-5 and TRBJ1-1; 9 nucleotides agree with TRBD1. This CDR3 reads CASSLQGANTEAFF. For the CDR3, the DNA is TGTGCCAGCAGTTTACAGGGGGCGAACACTGAAGCTTTCTTT.